The T cell receptor beta chain under discussion was sequenced for a study of T cells in Graves' hyperthyroidism and ophthalmopathy. The CDR3 runs 15 residues. J was trimmed by 1 base and V by 8 bases; bases with no gene match: 5. Germline assignment: CDR1 MNHEY and CDR2 SMNVEV (reference sequence). This clonotype was counted ten times or more. Amplified TCR beta CDR3 regions came from RNA transcripts. An initial round of RT-PCR targeting the TCR CDR3 relied on the HTBI primer set. TCRdb re-called the multiplex PCR reads through MiXCR, storing one row per CDR3 protein. The data contain fewer than 700,000 distinct CDR3 sequences, 17% of them singletons.

This TCR came from a woman under 30 with Graves' ophthalmopathy. The sequenced sample was blood. J is TRBJ2-2 and V is TRBV27, with TRBD2 identical over 9 bases. CDR3 protein: CASGPTSGNTGELFF. The CDR3 DNA follows: TGTGCCAGCGGTCCGACTAGCGGGAACACCGGGGAGCTGTTTTTT.